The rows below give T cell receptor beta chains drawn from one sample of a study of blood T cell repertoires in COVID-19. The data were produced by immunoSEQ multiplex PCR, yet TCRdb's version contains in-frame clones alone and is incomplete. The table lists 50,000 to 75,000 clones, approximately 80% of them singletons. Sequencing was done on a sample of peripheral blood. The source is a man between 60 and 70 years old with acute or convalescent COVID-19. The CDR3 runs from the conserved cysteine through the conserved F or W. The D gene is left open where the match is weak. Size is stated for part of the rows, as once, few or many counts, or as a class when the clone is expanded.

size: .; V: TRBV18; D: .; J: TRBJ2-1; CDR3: CASSLSRGYYNEQFF; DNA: TGTGCCAGCTCACTTAGCCGGGGATACTACAATGAGCAGTTCTTC
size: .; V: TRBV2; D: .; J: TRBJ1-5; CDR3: CASSRGGGSNQPQHF; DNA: TGTGCCAGCAGCAGGGGAGGGGGTAGCAATCAGCCCCAGCATTTT
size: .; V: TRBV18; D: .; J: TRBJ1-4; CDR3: CASSQGAGREKLFF; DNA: TGTGCCAGCTCACAGGGCGCGGGTAGGGAAAAACTGTTTTTT
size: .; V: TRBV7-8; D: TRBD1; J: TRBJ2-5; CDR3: CASSLGTGVWETQYF; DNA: TGTGCCAGCAGCTTAGGCACAGGGGTTTGGGAGACCCAGTACTTC
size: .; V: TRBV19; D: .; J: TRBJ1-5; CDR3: CASTTAGMYNQPQHF; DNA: TGTGCCAGTACCACGGCAGGGATGTACAATCAGCCCCAGCATTTT
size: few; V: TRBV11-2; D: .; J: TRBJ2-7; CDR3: CASSLGRLTNEQYF; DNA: TGTGCCAGCAGCTTAGGTAGACTGACCAACGAGCAGTACTTC
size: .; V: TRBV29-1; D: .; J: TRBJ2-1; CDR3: CSGRLRSQRENNEQFF; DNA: TGCAGCGGCCGCCTCCGGTCCCAGAGGGAGAACAATGAGCAGTTCTTC
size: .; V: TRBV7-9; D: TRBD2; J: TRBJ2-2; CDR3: CASSSTGLAGFTGELFF; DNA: TGTGCCAGCAGCTCCACCGGACTAGCGGGGTTCACCGGGGAGCTGTTTTTT
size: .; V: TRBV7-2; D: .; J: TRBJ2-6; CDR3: CASSGGQTGANVLTF; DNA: TGTGCCAGCAGCGGCGGACAGACTGGGGCCAACGTCCTGACTTTC
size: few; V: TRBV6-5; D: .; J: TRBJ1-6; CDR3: CASRQRGSPLHF; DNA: TGTGCCAGCAGGCAACGAGGTTCACCCCTCCACTTT
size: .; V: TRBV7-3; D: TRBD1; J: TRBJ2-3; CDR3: CASSTRPGQGTDTQYF; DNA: TGTGCCAGCAGCACGCGGCCGGGACAGGGCACAGATACGCAGTATTTT
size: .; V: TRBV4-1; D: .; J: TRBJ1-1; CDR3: CASSPTYRVLMNTEAFF; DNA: TGCGCCAGCAGCCCTACCTACAGAGTACTCATGAACACTGAAGCTTTCTTT
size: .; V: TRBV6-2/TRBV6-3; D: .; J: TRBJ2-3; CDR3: CASSYQRRGGASTDTQYF; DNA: TGTGCCAGCAGTTACCAACGGCGGGGCGGGGCTAGCACAGATACGCAGTATTTT
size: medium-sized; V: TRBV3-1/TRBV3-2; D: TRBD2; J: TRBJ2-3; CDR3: CASSQGTSGFADTQYF; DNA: TGTGCCAGCAGCCAGGGAACTAGCGGGTTCGCAGATACGCAGTATTTT
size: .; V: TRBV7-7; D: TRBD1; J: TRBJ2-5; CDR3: CASSVDRGGQETQYF; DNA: TGTGCTAGCAGCGTGGACAGGGGAGGACAAGAGACCCAGTACTTC